This T cell receptor beta chain was found in a study of OX40 agonist ivuxolimab in advanced cancers. TCRdb keeps only in-frame clones here, not all; method: immunoSEQ multiplex PCR. Of 60,000 or so clones listed, approximately 83% are singletons. Germline CDR1 WSHSY, CDR2 SAAADI. The CDR3 has 14 amino acids. With V trimmed by 6 bases and J by 2 bases, 6 bases remained unmatched. The sample here was CD4+ or CD8+ T cells sorted from blood, taken in a trial of the OX40 agonist ivuxolimab. The sequence was obtained from an adult with an advanced solid tumor such as melanoma, head and neck, liver or kidney cancer. V gene TRBV10-2 combines with J gene TRBJ1-1; 7 bases line up with TRBD1. The CDR3 bases are TGCGCCAGCAGCCCAGGGGGACTAAACACTGAAGCTTTCTTT. Its protein product is CASSPGGLNTEAFF.